The 19 T cell receptor beta chains below were found in one sample sequenced in a study of cytomegalovirus exposure and HLA in healthy donors. The assay was immunoSEQ multiplex PCR, and TCRdb's table has in-frame clones only and misses some. This table has over 35,000 clones, approximately 95% appearing once. The sequenced sample was PBMCs. These receptors came from a young man in good health and CMV-seronegative.

J is TRBJ2-7 and V is TRBV28; TRBD2 might be the D (5 bases). From germline, CDR1 is MDHEN and CDR2 SYDVKM. V was clipped by 4 bases and J by 0 bases, with 16 bases between them. This CDR3 comprises 16 residues. DNA of the CDR3: TGTGCCAGCAGTTCTGTCTGGACTGAGAGCTCCTACGAGCAGTACTTC. It yields the protein CASSSVWTESSYEQYF.

This sequence joins TRBV11-2 and TRBJ2-1; TRBD2 matches at 9 bases. The germline V gene encodes CDR1 SGHAT and CDR2 FQNNGV. V lost 5 bases, J lost 4 bases, and 9 bases stayed unmatched. The CDR3 runs to 16 residues. The CDR3 DNA follows: TGTGCCAGCAGCGAGGGGGTAGCGGGGGTTTACAATGAGCAGTTCTTC. This gives the protein CASSEGVAGVYNEQFF.

The rearrangement joins TRBV21-1 to TRBJ1-3. TRBV21-1 is a known pseudogene. The CDR3 extends over 16 amino acids. The CDR3 coding sequence is TGTGCCAGCCGGGGGGGGTACAGGTCGAGGGGAAACACCATATATTTT. This codes for CASRGGYRSRGNTIYF.

The CDR3 DNA is TGTGCCAGCAGATCCGGACAGAGCAATCAGCCCCAGCATTTT. Encoded protein: CASRSGQSNQPQHF. The V gene is TRBV2, the J gene TRBJ1-5, with D perhaps matching TRBD1 (6 bases). The CDR3 spans 14 residues. V lost 6 bases to trimming and J lost 1 base, with 10 bases between them. CDR1 is SNHLY, CDR2 FYNNEI, per germline.

The rearrangement uses TRBV29-1 and TRBJ2-7; 7 nucleotides line up with TRBD1. Trimming at V came to 4 bases and at J to 2 bases, leaving 5 bases not matched to a gene. This CDR3 has 13 residues. Germline values: CDR1 SQVTM, CDR2 ANQGSEA. The CDR3 nucleotides are TGCAGCGTTGCAGGCGGACAGGCCTACGAGCAGTACTTC. Amino acids: CSVAGGQAYEQYF.

This chain connects TRBV7-9 to TRBJ1-2; 8 bases agree with TRBD1. CDR3 length: 13 amino acids. Per the germline V gene, CDR1 is SEHNR and CDR2 is FQNEAQ (reference sequence). V dropped 5 bases and J dropped 8; count of bases not matched to a gene: 7. This chain's CDR3 is CASSPDRGWGYTF. CDR3 bases: TGTGCCAGCAGCCCCGACAGGGGTTGGGGCTACACCTTC.

The V gene is TRBV11-1, the J gene TRBJ1-2; D may be TRBD1 (6 bases). This CDR3 region has 17 residues. Per the germline V gene, CDR1 is SGHAT and CDR2 is FQDESV (reference sequence). The ends were cut back, 1 base at V and 2 bases at J, with 17 bases in the middle. CDR3 sequence (DNA): TGTGCCAGCAGCTTAGAGGGGACATCGGATACGAACTATGGCTACACCTTC. Translating it yields CASSLEGTSDTNYGYTF.

This rearrangement joins TRBV6-5 to TRBJ1-6; 7 bases are a match to TRBD1. Germline lookup yields CDR1 MNHEY and CDR2 SVGAGI. V shed 2 bases, J shed 9 bases, and the junction held 7 bases outside the gene matches. CDR3 size: 15 residues. This chain's CDR3 is CASSYRDSRSSPLHF. DNA of the CDR3: TGTGCCAGCAGTTACAGGGACAGTCGATCTTCACCCCTCCACTTT.

The rearrangement uses TRBV28 and TRBJ1-4; D gene ambiguous. The CDR3 is 15 residues long. Germline lookup yields CDR1 MDHEN and CDR2 SYDVKM. The V gene lost 2 bases and the J gene lost 5 bases, with 12 bases spanning the gap. In DNA, the CDR3 is TGTGCCAGCAGTTTAGATTTACGGGTCAATGAAAAACTGTTTTTT. Protein: CASSLDLRVNEKLFF.

The rearrangement joins TRBV7-9 to TRBJ2-7, with TRBD1 identical over 7 bases. This CDR3 region has 16 residues. Germline V gives CDR1 SEHNR, CDR2 FQNEAQ (reference sequence). V was clipped by 1 base and J by 2 bases; unmatched bases: 8. In DNA, the CDR3 is TGTGCCAGCAGCTTAGTCGCCGGGACAGAAGCCTACGAGCAGTACTTC. This encodes CASSLVAGTEAYEQYF.

The rearrangement joins TRBV11-2 to TRBJ1-1, with TRBD1 as a possible D gene (5 bases). V shed 4 bases and J shed 1 base, with 16 bases lying between them. This CDR3 is 16 amino acids long. Germline lookup yields CDR1 SGHAT and CDR2 FQNNGV. Written as DNA, the CDR3 is TGTGCCAGCAGCTCGGCCGGAACAGACAGGAACACTGAAGCTTTCTTT. Translation gives CASSSAGTDRNTEAFF.

This clone appeared once. The V and J genes are TRBV14 and TRBJ2-5, with 7 nucleotides matching TRBD1. The trim removed 4 bases at V and 2 bases at J, leaving 7 bases unmatched. The length of the CDR3 is 15 residues. Per germline, CDR1 SGHDN and CDR2 FVKESK. In nucleotides, the CDR3 is TGTGCCAGCAGCCTGGGACAGACCAGACAAGAGACCCAGTACTTC. Translation gives CASSLGQTRQETQYF.

The chain joins TRBV29-1 to TRBJ2-1; tentative D call: TRBD1 (5 bases). V shed 2 bases and J shed 10 bases, with 18 bases lying between them. CDR3 length equals 14 residues. CDR1 SQVTM and CDR2 ANQGSEA come from the germline V gene. CDR3 region: CSVEMAVGPGEQFF. DNA of the CDR3: TGCAGCGTTGAAATGGCGGTCGGGCCAGGGGAGCAGTTCTTC.

The V call is TRBV7-3, the J call TRBJ2-3; TRBD2 aligns across 15 bases. Per the germline V gene, CDR1 is SGHTA and CDR2 is FQGTGA. The V and J ends lost 1 base and 0 bases, in that order; junction bases with no gene match: 5. CDR3 length: 19 amino acids. CDR3: CASSLSGTSGGISTDTQYF. In nucleotides, the CDR3 is TGTGCCAGCAGCTTAAGCGGGACTAGCGGGGGGATAAGCACAGATACGCAGTATTTT.

V and J are TRBV6-1 and TRBJ2-5, with 9 positions matching TRBD2. In germline, CDR1 is MNHNS, CDR2 SASEGT. Trimming cost V 4 bases and J 3 bases; bases outside gene matches: 9. This CDR3 region has 16 residues. CDR3 protein: CASSVSLTSGEETQYF. The CDR3 DNA is TGTGCCAGCAGTGTATCCCTGACTAGCGGTGAAGAGACCCAGTACTTC.

The CDR3 reads CASSFFGGGANEQFF. CDR3 sequence (DNA): TGTGCCAGCAGCTTCTTTGGCGGGGGGGCCAATGAGCAGTTCTTC. The rearrangement links TRBV11-2 to TRBJ2-1; TRBD2 matches at 9 bases. V gave up 3 bases and J gave up 6 bases; unmatched junction bases: 6. Germline CDR1 SGHAT, CDR2 FQNNGV. The length of the CDR3 is 15 residues.

The rearrangement links TRBV12-5 to TRBJ2-5, with 9 bases matching TRBD1. The CDR3 covers 15 residues. Trimming at V came to 3 bases and at J to 5 bases, leaving 7 bases not matched to a gene. The germline V gene has CDR1 LGHNT and CDR2 FRNRAP. The CDR3 region is CASGFSGQGSETQYF. Here the CDR3 DNA reads TGTGCTAGTGGTTTCTCCGGACAGGGGAGCGAGACCCAGTACTTC.

The chain employs TRBV11-2 and TRBJ1-3; D not resolved. The V end was cut by 1 base, the J end by 0 bases, with 13 bases between. The CDR3 contains 17 residues. Looked up from germline, CDR1 is SGHAT and CDR2 is FQNNGV. The chain's CDR3 is CASSLGGRADSGNTIYF. CDR3 nucleotides: TGTGCCAGCAGCTTAGGCGGCAGAGCCGACTCTGGAAACACCATATATTTT.

The chain has TRBV7-8 and TRBJ2-1; D perhaps matches TRBD2 (5 bases). In germline, CDR1 is SGHVS, CDR2 FQNEAQ. Trimming left V 7 bases short and J 9 bases short, with 22 bases between. There are 15 residues in the CDR3. The CDR3 spells CASTFTAGNNGEQFF. In DNA form, the CDR3 reads TGTGCCAGCACCTTTACCGCGGGTAATAACGGTGAGCAGTTCTTC.